The clone carrying this T cell receptor (beta chain) was recorded a few times. The source of the sample is a study of T cells in Graves' hyperthyroidism and ophthalmopathy. About the research overall: Specimen type is peripheral blood, collected at initial diagnosis prior to any treatment.

This sample holds PBMCs from 9.5 to 10 ml fresh peripheral blood. Researchers took RNA transcripts and amplified the TCR beta CDR3 regions from them. A first-round RT-PCR of the TCR CDR3 used the HTBI primer set. Each CDR3 protein gets one entry after TCRdb re-called the multiplex PCR reads with MiXCR. Here the sample spans hundreds of thousands of distinct CDR3 sequences, over 13% being singletons. The CDR3 has 17 residues. Per the germline V gene, CDR1 is SEHNR and CDR2 is FQNEAQ (reference sequence). The ends lost 2 bases at V and 3 bases at J; junction bases unmatched: 11. Sequenced: blood. This TCR derives from a man between 45 and 60 years old with Graves' ophthalmopathy. V gene TRBV7-9 combines with J gene TRBJ2-3; 7 nucleotides match TRBD2. The CDR3 nucleotides read TGTGCCAGCAGCTTACTGGGGTCGGGAGGTGGAACAGATACGCAGTATTTT. This sequence encodes CASSLLGSGGGTDTQYF.